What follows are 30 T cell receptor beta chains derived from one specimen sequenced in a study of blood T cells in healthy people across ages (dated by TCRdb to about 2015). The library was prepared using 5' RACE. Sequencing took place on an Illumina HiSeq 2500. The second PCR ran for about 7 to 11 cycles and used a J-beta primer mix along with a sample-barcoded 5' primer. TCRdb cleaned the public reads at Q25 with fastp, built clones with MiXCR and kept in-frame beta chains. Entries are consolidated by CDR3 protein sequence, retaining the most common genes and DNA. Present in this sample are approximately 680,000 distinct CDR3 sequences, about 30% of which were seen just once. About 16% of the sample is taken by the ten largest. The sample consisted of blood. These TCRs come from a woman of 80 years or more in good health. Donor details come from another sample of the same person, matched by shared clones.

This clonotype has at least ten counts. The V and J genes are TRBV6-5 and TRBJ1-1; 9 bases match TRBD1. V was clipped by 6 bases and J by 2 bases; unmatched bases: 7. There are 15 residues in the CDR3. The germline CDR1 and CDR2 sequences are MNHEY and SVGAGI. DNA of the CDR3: TGTGCCAGCAGCCTCCAGGGACAGGGCAACACTGAAGCTTTCTTT. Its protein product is CASSLQGQGNTEAFF.

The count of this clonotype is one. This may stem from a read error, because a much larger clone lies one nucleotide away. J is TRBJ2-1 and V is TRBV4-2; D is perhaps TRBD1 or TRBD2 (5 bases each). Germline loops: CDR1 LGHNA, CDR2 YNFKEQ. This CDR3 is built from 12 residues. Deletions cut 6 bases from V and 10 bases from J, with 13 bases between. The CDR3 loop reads CASRGERAEQFF. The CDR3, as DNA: TGTGCCAGCAGGGGGGAGCGAGCGGAGCAGTTCTTC.

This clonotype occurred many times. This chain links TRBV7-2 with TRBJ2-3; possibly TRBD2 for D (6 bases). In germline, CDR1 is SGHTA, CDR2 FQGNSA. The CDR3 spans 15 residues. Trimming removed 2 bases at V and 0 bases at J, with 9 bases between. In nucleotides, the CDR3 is TGTGCCAGCAGCTTAACCGGGACTAGCACAGATACGCAGTATTTT. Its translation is CASSLTGTSTDTQYF.

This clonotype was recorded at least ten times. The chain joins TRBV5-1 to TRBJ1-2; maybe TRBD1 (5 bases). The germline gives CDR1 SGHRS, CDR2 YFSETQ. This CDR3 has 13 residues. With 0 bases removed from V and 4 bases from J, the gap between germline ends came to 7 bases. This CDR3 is CASSLGQTYGYTF. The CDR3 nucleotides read TGCGCCAGCAGCTTGGGACAGACCTATGGCTACACCTTC. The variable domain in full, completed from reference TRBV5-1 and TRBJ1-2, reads KAGVTQTPRYLIKTRGQQVTLSCSPISGHRSVSWYQQTPGQGLQFLFEYFSETQRNKGNFPGRFSGRQFSNSRSEMNVSTLELGDSALYLCASSLGQTYGYTFGSGTRLTVV.

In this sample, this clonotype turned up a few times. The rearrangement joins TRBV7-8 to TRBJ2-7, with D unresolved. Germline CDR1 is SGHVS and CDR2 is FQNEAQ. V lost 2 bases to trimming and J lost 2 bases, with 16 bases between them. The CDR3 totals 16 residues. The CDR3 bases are TGTGCCAGCAGCTTACGGGTTAATCACAATACCTACGAGCAGTACTTC. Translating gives CASSLRVNHNTYEQYF.

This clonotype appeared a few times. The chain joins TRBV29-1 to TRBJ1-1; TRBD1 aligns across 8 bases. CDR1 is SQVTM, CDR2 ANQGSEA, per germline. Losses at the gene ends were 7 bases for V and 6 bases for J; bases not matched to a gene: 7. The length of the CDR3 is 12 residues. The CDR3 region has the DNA TGCAGCGCGGGGACAGGCCAACCTGAAGCTTTCTTT. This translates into CSAGTGQPEAFF.

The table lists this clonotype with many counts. Here the CDR3 reads CASSQDLASGTPGNIQYF. CDR3 DNA sequence: TGCGCCAGCAGCCAAGATCTAGCTAGCGGGACGCCGGGAAACATTCAGTACTTC. The chain couples TRBV4-3 to TRBJ2-4, with 9 positions matching TRBD2. V shed 0 bases, J shed 6 bases, and the junction held 12 bases outside the gene matches. The germline V gene encodes CDR1 LGHNA and CDR2 YSLEER. The CDR3 totals 18 residues.

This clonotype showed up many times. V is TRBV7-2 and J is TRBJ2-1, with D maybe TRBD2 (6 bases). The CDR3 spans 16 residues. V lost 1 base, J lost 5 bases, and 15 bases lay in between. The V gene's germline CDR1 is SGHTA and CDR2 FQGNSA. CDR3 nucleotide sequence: TGTGCCAGCAGCTTAGGCGGGACCCCTTACAACAATGAGCAGTTCTTC. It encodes CASSLGGTPYNNEQFF. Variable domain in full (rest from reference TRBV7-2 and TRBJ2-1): GAGVSQSPSNKVTEKGKDVELRCDPISGHTALYWYRQSLGQGLEFLIYFQGNSAPDKSGLPSDRFSAERTGGSVSTLTIQRTQQEDSAVYLCASSLGGTPYNNEQFFGPGTRLTVL.

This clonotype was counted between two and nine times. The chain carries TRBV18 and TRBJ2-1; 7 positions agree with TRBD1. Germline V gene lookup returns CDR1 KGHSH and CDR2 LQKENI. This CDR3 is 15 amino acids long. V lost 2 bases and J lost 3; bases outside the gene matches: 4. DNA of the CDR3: TGTGCCAGCTCACCAACCGGGACAGTCTACAATGAGCAGTTCTTC. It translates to CASSPTGTVYNEQFF.

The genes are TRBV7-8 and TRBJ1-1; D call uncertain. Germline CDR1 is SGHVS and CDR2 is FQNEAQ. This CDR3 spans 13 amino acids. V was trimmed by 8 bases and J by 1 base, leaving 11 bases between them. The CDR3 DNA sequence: TGTGCCAGCGGCGGACGGGGGAACACTGAAGCTTTCTTT. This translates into CASGGRGNTEAFF.

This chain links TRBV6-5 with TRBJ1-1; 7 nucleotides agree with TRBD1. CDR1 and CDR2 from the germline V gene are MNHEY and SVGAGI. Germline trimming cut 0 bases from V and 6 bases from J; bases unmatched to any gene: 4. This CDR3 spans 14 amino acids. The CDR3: CASSYSGTVAEAFF. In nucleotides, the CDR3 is TGTGCCAGCAGTTACTCGGGGACAGTGGCTGAAGCTTTCTTT.

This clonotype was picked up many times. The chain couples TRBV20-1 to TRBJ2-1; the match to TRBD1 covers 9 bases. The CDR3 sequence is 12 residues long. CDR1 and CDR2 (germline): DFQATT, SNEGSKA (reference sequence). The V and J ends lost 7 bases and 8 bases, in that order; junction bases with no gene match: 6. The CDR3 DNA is TGCAGTGTCCTGACAGGGGGGGATGAGCAGTTCTTC. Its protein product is CSVLTGGDEQFF.

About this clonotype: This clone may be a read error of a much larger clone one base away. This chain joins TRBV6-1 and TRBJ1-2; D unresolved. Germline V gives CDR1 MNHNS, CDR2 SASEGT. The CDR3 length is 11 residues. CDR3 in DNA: TGTGCCAGCAGGGAAGGACATGGCTACACCTTC. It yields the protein CASREGHGYTF.

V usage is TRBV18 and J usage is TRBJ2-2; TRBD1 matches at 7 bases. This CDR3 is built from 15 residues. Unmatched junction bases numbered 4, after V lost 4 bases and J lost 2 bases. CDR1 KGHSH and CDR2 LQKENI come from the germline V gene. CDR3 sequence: CASSLGQSNTGELFF. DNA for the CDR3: TGTGCCAGCTCACTGGGACAGTCCAACACCGGGGAGCTGTTTTTT.

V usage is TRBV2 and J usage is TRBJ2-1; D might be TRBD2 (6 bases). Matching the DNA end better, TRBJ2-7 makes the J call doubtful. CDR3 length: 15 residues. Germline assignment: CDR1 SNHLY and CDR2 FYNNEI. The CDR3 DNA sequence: TGTGCCAGCAGTGAAAACGAGCGGGCCTACAATGAGCAGTACTTC. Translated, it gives CASSENERAYNEQYF.

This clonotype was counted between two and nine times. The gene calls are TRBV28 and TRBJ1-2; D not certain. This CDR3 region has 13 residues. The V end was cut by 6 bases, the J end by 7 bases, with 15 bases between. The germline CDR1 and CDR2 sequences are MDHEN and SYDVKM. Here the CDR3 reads CASSSDLVSGYTF. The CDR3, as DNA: TGTGCCAGCAGCTCCGACCTAGTCTCTGGCTACACCTTC.

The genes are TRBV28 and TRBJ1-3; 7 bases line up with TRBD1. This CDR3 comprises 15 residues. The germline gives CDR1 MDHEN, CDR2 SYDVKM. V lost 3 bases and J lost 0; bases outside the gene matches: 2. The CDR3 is CASSLTGSSGNTIYF. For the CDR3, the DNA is TGTGCCAGCAGTTTGACAGGGAGCTCTGGAAACACCATATATTTT.

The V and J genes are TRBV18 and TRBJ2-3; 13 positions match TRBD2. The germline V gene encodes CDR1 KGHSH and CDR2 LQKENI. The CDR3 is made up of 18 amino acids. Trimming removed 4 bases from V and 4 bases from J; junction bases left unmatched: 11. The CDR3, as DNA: TGTGCCAGCTCACGAAACCCCGGGACTAGCGGGGTTGCAGATACGCAGTATTTT. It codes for CASSRNPGTSGVADTQYF.

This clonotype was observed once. The CDR3 bases are TGTGCCAGCAGTGGCACCCGACTAGCCCAGCCCTCCTACAATGAGCAGTTCTTC. Translation gives CASSGTRLAQPSYNEQFF. The chain carries TRBV7-2 and TRBJ2-1; 7 bases match TRBD2. The trim removed 6 bases at V and 0 bases at J, leaving 14 bases unmatched. The CDR3 consists of 18 residues. Germline V CDR1 and CDR2: SGHTA, FQGNSA. Filled out from reference TRBV7-2 and TRBJ2-1, the complete variable domain reads GAGVSQSPSNKVTEKGKDVELRCDPISGHTALYWYRQSLGQGLEFLIYFQGNSAPDKSGLPSDRFSAERTGGSVSTLTIQRTQQEDSAVYLCASSGTRLAQPSYNEQFFGPGTRLTVL.

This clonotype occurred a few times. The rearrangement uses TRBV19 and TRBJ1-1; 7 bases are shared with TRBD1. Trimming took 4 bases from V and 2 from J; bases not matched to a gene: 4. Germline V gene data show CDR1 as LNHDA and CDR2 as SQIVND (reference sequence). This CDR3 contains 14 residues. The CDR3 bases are TGTGCCAGTAGTACGACAGGGCTCAACACTGAAGCTTTCTTT. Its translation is CASSTTGLNTEAFF. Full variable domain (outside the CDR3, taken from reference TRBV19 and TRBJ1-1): DGGITQSPKYLFRKEGQNVTLSCEQNLNHDAMYWYRQDPGQGLRLIYYSQIVNDFQKGDIAEGYSVSREKKESFPLTVTSAQKNPTAFYLCASSTTGLNTEAFFGQGTRLTVV.

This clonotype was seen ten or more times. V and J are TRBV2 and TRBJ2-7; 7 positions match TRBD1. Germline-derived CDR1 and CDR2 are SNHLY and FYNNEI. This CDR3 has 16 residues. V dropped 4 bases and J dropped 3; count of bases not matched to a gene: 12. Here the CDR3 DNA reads TGTGCCAGCAGTGGGGGTCCGACAGGGACCGACTACGAGCAGTACTTC. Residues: CASSGGPTGTDYEQYF.

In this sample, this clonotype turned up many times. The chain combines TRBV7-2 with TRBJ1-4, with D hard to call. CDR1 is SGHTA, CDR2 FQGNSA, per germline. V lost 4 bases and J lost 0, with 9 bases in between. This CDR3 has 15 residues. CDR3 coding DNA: TGTGCCAGCAGCTCCCGACATGCAACTAATGAAAAACTGTTTTTT. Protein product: CASSSRHATNEKLFF.

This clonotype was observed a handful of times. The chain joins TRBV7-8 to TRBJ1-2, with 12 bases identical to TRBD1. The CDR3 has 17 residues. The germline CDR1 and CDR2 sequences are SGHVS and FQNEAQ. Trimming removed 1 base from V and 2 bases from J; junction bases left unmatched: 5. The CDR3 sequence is CASSLGDRGRRNYGYTF. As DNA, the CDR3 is TGTGCCAGCAGCTTAGGGGACAGGGGGCGGAGGAACTATGGCTACACCTTC.

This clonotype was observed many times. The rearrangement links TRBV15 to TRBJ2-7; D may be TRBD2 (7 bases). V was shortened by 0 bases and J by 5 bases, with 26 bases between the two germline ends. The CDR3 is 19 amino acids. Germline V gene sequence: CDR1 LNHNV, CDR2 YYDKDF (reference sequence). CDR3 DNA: TGTGCCACCAGCAGAGATGGAATGGATTCGGGGGGCCGAGTGCACGAGCAGTACTTC. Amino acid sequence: CATSRDGMDSGGRVHEQYF.

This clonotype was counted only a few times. CDR3 in DNA: TGCAGTGCTAGAGATTATCGGGGGGGGGCGGGAGATACGCAGTATTTT. It translates to CSARDYRGGAGDTQYF. This chain links TRBV20-1 with TRBJ2-3; 8 nucleotides align to TRBD2. The junction had 10 bases not matched to a gene; V was cut back by 0 bases and J by 5 bases. Looked up from germline, CDR1 is DFQATT and CDR2 is SNEGSKA (reference sequence). This CDR3 has 16 amino acids.

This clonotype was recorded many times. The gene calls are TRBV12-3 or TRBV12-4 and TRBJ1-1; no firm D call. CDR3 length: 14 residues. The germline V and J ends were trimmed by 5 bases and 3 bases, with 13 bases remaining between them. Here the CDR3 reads CASSRRRADTEAFF. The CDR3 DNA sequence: TGTGCCAGCAGTCGTAGGAGGGCTGACACTGAAGCTTTCTTT.

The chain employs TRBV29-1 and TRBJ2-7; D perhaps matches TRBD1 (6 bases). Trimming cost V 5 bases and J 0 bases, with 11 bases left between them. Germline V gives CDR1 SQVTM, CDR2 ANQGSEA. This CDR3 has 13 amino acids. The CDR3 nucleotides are TGCAGCGTTACAGGGAGTAGCTCCTACGAGCAGTACTTC. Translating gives CSVTGSSSYEQYF.

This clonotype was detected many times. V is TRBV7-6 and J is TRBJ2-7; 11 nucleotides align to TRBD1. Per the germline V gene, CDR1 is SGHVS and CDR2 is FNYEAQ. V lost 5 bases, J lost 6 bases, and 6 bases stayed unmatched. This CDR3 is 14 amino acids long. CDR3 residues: CASSLTGTGGEQYF. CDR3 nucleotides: TGTGCCAGCAGCCTCACCGGGACAGGGGGCGAGCAGTACTTC.

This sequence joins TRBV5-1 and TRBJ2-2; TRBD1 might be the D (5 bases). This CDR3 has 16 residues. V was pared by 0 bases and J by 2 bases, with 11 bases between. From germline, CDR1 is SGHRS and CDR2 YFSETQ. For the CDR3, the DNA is TGCGCCAGCAGCTTGGATCAGGGATACAACACCGGGGAGCTGTTTTTT. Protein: CASSLDQGYNTGELFF.

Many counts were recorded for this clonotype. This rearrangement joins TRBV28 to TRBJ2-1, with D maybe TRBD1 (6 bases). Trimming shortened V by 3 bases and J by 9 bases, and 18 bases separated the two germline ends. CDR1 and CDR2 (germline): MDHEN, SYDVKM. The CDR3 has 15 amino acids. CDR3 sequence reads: CASSFGDRLSGEQFF. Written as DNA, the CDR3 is TGTGCCAGCAGTTTTGGAGACAGGCTAAGCGGTGAGCAGTTCTTC.